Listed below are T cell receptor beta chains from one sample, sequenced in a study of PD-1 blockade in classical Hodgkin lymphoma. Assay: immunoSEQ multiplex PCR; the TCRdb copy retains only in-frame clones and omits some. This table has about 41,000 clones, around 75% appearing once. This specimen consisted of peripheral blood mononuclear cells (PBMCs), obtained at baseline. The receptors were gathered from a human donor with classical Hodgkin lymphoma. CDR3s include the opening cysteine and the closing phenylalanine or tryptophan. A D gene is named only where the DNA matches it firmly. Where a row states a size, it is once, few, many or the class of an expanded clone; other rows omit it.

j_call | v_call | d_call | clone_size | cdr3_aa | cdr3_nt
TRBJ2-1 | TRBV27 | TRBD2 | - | CASSRTSGEQFF | TGTGCCAGCAGTAGAACTAGCGGGGAGCAGTTCTTC
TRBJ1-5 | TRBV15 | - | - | CATSRGRNNQPQHF | TGTGCCACCAGCAGAGGGAGGAACAATCAGCCCCAGCATTTT
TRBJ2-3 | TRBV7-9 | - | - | CASSPQNTDTQYF | TGTGCCAGCAGCCCACAAAACACAGATACGCAGTATTTT
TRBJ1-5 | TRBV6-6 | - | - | CASSSPFNQPQHF | TGTGCCAGCAGTTCCCCCTTCAATCAGCCCCAGCATTTT
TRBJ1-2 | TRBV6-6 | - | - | CASSPRAALYGYTF | TGTGCCAGCAGTCCCCGGGCAGCCCTATATGGCTACACCTTC
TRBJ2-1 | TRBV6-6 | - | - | CASYEVTYNEQFF | TGTGCCAGCTATGAAGTAACCTACAATGAGCAGTTCTTC
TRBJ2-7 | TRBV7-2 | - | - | CASSLAVGGYEQYF | TGTGCCAGCAGCTTAGCGGTCGGGGGTTACGAGCAGTACTTC
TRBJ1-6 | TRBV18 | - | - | CASSLQGESPLHF | TGTGCCAGCTCACTACAAGGGGAATCACCCCTCCACTTT
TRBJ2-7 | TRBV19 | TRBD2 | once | CASSPRGDWRDEQYF | TGTGCCAGTAGTCCCCGGGGGGACTGGAGGGACGAGCAGTACTTC
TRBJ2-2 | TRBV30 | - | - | CAWSTQNTGELFF | TGTGCCTGGAGTACTCAGAACACCGGGGAACTGTTTTTT
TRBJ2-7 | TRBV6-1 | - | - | CASVYLTGTYEQYF | TGTGCCAGCGTCTACCTCACAGGGACCTACGAGCAGTACTTC
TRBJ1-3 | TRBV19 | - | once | CASSIDAGRNTIYF | TGTGCCAGTAGTATAGATGCGGGAAGGAACACCATATATTTT
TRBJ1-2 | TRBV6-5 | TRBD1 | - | CASSETGFGYTF | TGTGCCAGCAGTGAGACAGGGTTTGGCTACACCTTC
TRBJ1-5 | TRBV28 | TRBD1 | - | CASIPTGGPDSNQPQHF | TGTGCCAGCATCCCCACAGGGGGGCCAGATAGCAATCAGCCCCAGCATTTT
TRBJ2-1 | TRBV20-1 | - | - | CSEARDNEQFF | TGCAGTGAGGCACGAGACAATGAGCAGTTCTTC
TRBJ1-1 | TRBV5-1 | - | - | CASSLTQGVTEAFF | TGCGCCAGCAGCTTAACTCAGGGAGTCACTGAAGCTTTCTTT
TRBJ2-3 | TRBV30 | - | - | CAWQRGGQRDTQYF | TGTGCCTGGCAGAGGGGGGGACAGAGGGATACGCAGTATTTT
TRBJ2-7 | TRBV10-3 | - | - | CAISEGGYEQYF | TGTGCCATCAGTGAAGGGGGCTACGAGCAGTACTTC
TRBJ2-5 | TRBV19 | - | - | CASSSFRQLQETQYF | TGTGCCAGTAGTAGCTTCAGACAGCTCCAAGAGACCCAGTACTTC
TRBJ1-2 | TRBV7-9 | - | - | CASSRSEARTFWGYTF | TGTGCCAGCAGCCGCTCCGAGGCCAGGACTTTCTGGGGCTACACCTTC
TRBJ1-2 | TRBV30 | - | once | CAWSVNTGLSGYTF | TGTGCCTGGAGTGTTAACACAGGGTTAAGTGGCTACACCTTC
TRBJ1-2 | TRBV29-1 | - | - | CSMRGATGGYTF | TGCAGCATGCGGGGGGCAACTGGCGGCTACACCTTC
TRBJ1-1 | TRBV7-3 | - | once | CASSARGYDTEAFF | TGTGCCAGCAGCGCACGGGGGTACGACACTGAAGCTTTCTTT
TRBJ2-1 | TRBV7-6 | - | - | CASSLAGGNTHNEQFF | TGTGCCAGCAGCTTAGCGGGCGGTAACACACACAATGAGCAGTTCTTC
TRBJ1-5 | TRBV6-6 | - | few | CASSYSGTRQPQHF | TGTGCCAGCAGTTACTCTGGGACTCGGCAGCCCCAGCATTTT
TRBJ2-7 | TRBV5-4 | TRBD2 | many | CASSTGGASSSYEQYF | TGTGCCAGCAGCACGGGGGGGGCCAGCAGCTCCTACGAGCAGTACTTC
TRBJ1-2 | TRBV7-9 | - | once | CASSLDMGPYGYTF | TGTGCCAGCAGCTTAGATATGGGCCCCTATGGCTACACCTTC
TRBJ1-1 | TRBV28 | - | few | CASNPYISFVTEAFF | TGTGCCAGCAATCCCTACATTTCCTTCGTCACTGAAGCTTTCTTT
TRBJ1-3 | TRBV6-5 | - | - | CASSPLGGNTIYF | TGTGCCAGCAGTCCCCTTGGTGGAAACACCATATATTTT
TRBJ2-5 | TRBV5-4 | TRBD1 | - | CASSSYRGLRETQYF | TGTGCCAGCAGCTCCTACAGGGGGCTGCGGGAGACCCAGTACTTC
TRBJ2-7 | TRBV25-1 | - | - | CASSSTYEQYF | TGTGCCAGCAGTTCCACCTACGAGCAGTACTTC
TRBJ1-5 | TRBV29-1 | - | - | CSVETGVNQPQHF | TGCAGCGTTGAGACGGGAGTCAATCAGCCCCAGCATTTT
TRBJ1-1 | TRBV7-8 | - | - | CASPGGGRGTEAFF | TGTGCCAGCCCCGGGGGGGGGCGCGGCACTGAAGCTTTCTTT
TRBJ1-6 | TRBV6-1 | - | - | CASRSNSPLHF | TGTGCCAGCAGATCTAATTCACCCCTCCACTTT
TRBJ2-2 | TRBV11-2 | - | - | CASSLRSGGAGELFF | TGTGCCAGCAGCTTAAGGAGCGGAGGCGCCGGGGAGCTGTTTTTT
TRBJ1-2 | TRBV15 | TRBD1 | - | CATGRTGLNYGYTF | TGTGCCACCGGGAGGACAGGGCTCAACTATGGCTACACCTTC
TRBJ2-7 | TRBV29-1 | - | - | CSTGGGEGYEQYF | TGCAGCACGGGCGGCGGCGAGGGGTACGAGCAGTACTTC
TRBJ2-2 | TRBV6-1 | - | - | CASSEGTPNTGELFF | TGTGCCAGCAGTGAAGGGACACCTAACACCGGGGAGCTGTTTTTT
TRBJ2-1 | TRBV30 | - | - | CAWSWGAALNEQFF | TGTGCCTGGAGTTGGGGGGCGGCGCTTAATGAGCAGTTCTTC
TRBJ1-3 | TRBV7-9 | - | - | CASSLEGGIGNTIYF | TGTGCCAGCAGCTTGGAGGGGGGAATCGGAAACACCATATATTTT
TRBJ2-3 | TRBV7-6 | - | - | CASSLGRSFTDTQYF | TGTGCCAGCAGCTTGGGGCGGTCCTTCACAGATACGCAGTATTTT
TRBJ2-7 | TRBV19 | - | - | CASSPGRTYEQYF | TGTGCCAGTAGTCCTGGACGGACCTACGAGCAGTACTTC
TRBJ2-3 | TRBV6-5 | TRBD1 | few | CASSRRTGGTDTQYF | TGTGCCAGCAGCCGACGGACAGGGGGCACAGATACGCAGTATTTT
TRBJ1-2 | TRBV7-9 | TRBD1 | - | CASSLVSTGGVGYTF | TGTGCCAGCAGCCTAGTCTCGACAGGGGGCGTCGGCTACACCTTC